Given below is one T cell receptor beta chain in context. Antigen specificity is unknown. The data were taken from a study of persistence of HIV-infected CD4 T cells. About the study: Median time on suppressive ART was 8 to 9 years.

The trim removed 5 bases at V and 3 bases at J, leaving 5 bases unmatched. The germline V gene encodes CDR1 SGHVS and CDR2 FQNEAQ. This CDR3 has 15 residues. Cells were stimulated with overlapping HIV-1 Gag 15-mer peptides. Responding CD4+ T cells were sorted by upregulation of both CD40 ligand and CD69. Suppressive ART was started during chronic HIV-1 infection in these adults. This was the immunoSEQ version 4 assay in survey mode. Genomic DNA was diluted to 10 ng/uL, up to 1 ug per sample. Sequencing used immunoSEQ multiplex PCR; TCRdb keeps in-frame clones, though not all of them. This table has approximately 20,000 clones, approximately 65% appearing once.

The TCR sequence derives from an adult woman with HIV who was CMV-seropositive. The sequencing here drew on CD4+ T cells sorted from PBMCs after roughly 17-hour stimulation, taken from a patient who received antiretroviral therapy. The chain combines TRBV7-8 with TRBJ1-5, with 9 bases lining up with TRBD1. The CDR3 DNA sequence: TGTGCCAGCAGCCCGGGACAGGGAACCAATCAGCCCCAGCATTTT. Translation: CASSPGQGTNQPQHF.